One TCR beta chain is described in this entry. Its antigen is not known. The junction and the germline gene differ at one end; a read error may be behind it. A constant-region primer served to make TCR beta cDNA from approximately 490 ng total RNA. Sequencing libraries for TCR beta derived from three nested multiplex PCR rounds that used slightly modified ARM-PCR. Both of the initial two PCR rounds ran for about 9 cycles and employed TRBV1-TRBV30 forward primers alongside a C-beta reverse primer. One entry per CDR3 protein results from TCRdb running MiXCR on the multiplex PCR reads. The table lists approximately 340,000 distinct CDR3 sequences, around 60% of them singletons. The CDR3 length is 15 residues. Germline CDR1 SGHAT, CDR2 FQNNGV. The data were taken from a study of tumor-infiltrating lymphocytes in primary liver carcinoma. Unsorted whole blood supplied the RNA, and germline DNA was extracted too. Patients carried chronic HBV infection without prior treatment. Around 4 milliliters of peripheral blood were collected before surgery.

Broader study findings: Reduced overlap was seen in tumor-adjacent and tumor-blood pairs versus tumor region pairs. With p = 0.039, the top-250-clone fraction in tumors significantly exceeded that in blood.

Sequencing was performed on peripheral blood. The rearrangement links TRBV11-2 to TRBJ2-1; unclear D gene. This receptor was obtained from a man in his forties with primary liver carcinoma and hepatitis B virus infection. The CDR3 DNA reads TGTGCCAACAGCTTAGAAAGTACGGTATATAATGAGCGGTTCTTC. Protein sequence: CANSLESTVYNERFF.